Following are 11 T cell receptor beta chains from one sample sequenced in a study of early T cells in non-severe SARS-CoV-2 infection. TCRdb fed the 5' RACE reads into MiXCR, producing one record per CDR3 protein. This sample has tens of thousands of distinct CDR3 sequences, with 5.3% found just once. Sequenced material: whole blood. The receptors stem from an adult who was a healthcare worker with PCR-confirmed SARS-CoV-2 infection or an uninfected control (not recorded which).

This clonotype rates as medium-sized. This chain joins TRBV20-1 and TRBJ2-6; D is possibly TRBD2 (5 bases). Trimming stripped 5 bases from V and 4 bases from J, with 12 bases between. The CDR3 has 14 residues. Germline V gene sequence: CDR1 DFQATT, CDR2 SNEGSKA (reference sequence). CDR3 loop: CSAGTSAGANVLTF. The CDR3 region has the DNA TGCAGTGCTGGAACTAGTGCCGGGGCCAACGTCCTGACTTTC.

This clonotype was counted at least ten times. The chain links TRBV20-1 to TRBJ2-5; no definite D call. The CDR3 contains 15 residues. CDR1 and CDR2 from the germline V gene are DFQATT and SNEGSKA (reference sequence). V shed 3 bases and J shed 2 bases, with 16 bases lying between them. This chain's CDR3 is CSARPADVRQETQYF. In DNA, the CDR3 is TGCAGTGCTAGGCCCGCAGATGTAAGACAAGAGACCCAGTACTTC.

V is TRBV6-1 and J is TRBJ2-7; perhaps D is TRBD1 or TRBD2 (5 bases each). Trimming stripped 7 bases from V and 6 bases from J, with 13 bases between. Germline loops: CDR1 MNHNS, CDR2 SASEGT. This CDR3 region has 12 residues. The CDR3 region has the DNA TGTGCCAGCATAGGGACGGCCCGCGAGCAGTACTTC. This encodes CASIGTAREQYF.

This sequence joins TRBV11-2 and TRBJ2-3, with D hard to call. Between the trimmed V and J ends, which lost 0 bases and 8 bases, there was a span of 9 bases. The CDR3 covers 13 residues. Germline V gives CDR1 SGHAT, CDR2 FQNNGV. The CDR3, as DNA: TGTGCCAGCAGCTTAGAACCGGCGAGTACGCAGTATTTT. Amino acid sequence: CASSLEPASTQYF.

The chain combines TRBV20-1 with TRBJ2-7; no reliable D call. The CDR3 contains 15 residues. Trimming took off 3 bases at V and 0 bases at J, with 15 bases between the two ends. Germline V lookup: CDR1 DFQATT, CDR2 SNEGSKA (reference sequence). CDR3 coding DNA: TGCAGTGCTAGTGACCTTGATAGCAGCTCCTACGAGCAGTACGTC. Translating it yields CSASDLDSSSYEQYV.

At least ten counts were recorded for this clonotype. In nucleotides, the CDR3 is TGTGCCACGTCAGGACCGGGCGATGAGCAGTTCTTC. Encoded protein: CATSGPGDEQFF. The chain carries TRBV2 and TRBJ2-1; D is uncertain. CDR1 and CDR2 from the germline V gene are SNHLY and FYNNEI. Trimming removed 10 bases at V and 8 bases at J, with 15 bases between. The CDR3 runs to 12 residues.

This clonotype was detected ten times or more. The chain carries TRBV6-4 and TRBJ2-3; 8 bases map to TRBD2. The CDR3 runs to 14 residues. The J segment lost 6 bases and the V segment lost 5 bases, leaving 7 bases of the junction unmatched. Germline CDR1 and CDR2: MRHNA and SNTAGT. CDR3 nucleotides: TGTGCCAGCAGTAGGCTCGGCGGGAGGGATACGCAGTATTTT. It codes for CASSRLGGRDTQYF.

This clonotype occurred many times. The chain is built from TRBV4-2 and TRBJ1-2; 9 bases fit TRBD1. CDR1 is LGHNA, CDR2 YNFKEQ, per germline. The V and J ends lost 4 bases and 5 bases, in that order; junction bases with no gene match: 11. The CDR3 spans 16 residues. DNA of the CDR3: TGTGCCAGCAGCCCGGAGCCGGGACAGGGAAGTTATGGCTACACCTTC. It translates to CASSPEPGQGSYGYTF.

This clonotype was recorded many times. The rearrangement links TRBV20-1 to TRBJ2-3; D possibly corresponds to TRBD2 (6 bases). Per germline, CDR1 DFQATT and CDR2 SNEGSKA (reference sequence). V lost 5 bases to trimming and J lost 4 bases, with 19 bases between them. This CDR3 is built from 15 residues. CDR3 nucleotides: TGCAGTGCTTACCTAGCGTCCTCAACCTCAGATACGCAGTATTTT. Protein sequence: CSAYLASSTSDTQYF.

This clonotype was recorded at least ten times. The chain links TRBV3-1 to TRBJ2-7, with 9 nucleotides matching TRBD2. CDR1 is LGHDT and CDR2 is YNNKEL in the germline V gene (reference sequence). The CDR3 totals 14 residues. After removal of 1 base from V and 6 bases from J, the junction contained 4 bases not matched to a gene. The chain's CDR3 is CASSQGTSVFEQYF. The CDR3 DNA follows: TGTGCCAGCAGCCAAGGGACTAGCGTGTTCGAGCAGTACTTC.

This clonotype was seen ten or more times. This chain links TRBV10-3 with TRBJ2-5; unclear D gene. V dropped 0 bases and J dropped 3 bases, with 5 bases sitting between them. The CDR3 loop spans 13 amino acids. Germline CDR1 ENHRY, CDR2 SYGVKD. CDR3 coding DNA: TGTGCCATCAGTGAGTCGAAAGAAGAGACCCAGTACTTC. It specifies CAISESKEETQYF.